This T cell receptor (beta chain) was recovered during a study of blood T cells in healthy people across ages. Then a second PCR, running about 6 to 11 cycles, was carried out with a sample-barcoded 5' primer and a J-beta primer mix. Each CDR3 protein is one row after TCRdb ran MiXCR on the 5' RACE reads. The data show about 970,000 distinct CDR3 sequences, around 54% seen once. Points on this clonotype: The antigen remains unidentified.

Regarding the study as a whole: Compared with aged donors, long-lived donors showed fewer expanded clones, suggesting selection.

Peripheral blood from each donor was collected in a volume of ten milliliters. Per sample, at least 5 micrograms of total RNA were extracted. The CDR3 is made up of 14 amino acids. Trimming removed 3 bases at V and 9 bases at J, with 15 bases between. V and J are TRBV12-3 or TRBV12-4 and TRBJ2-1; TRBD2 might be the D (6 bases). The origin of this receptor is a woman in her sixties or seventies in good health. Sequences were obtained from blood. This CDR3 is CASSFELAQGEQFF. DNA of the CDR3: TGTGCCAGCAGTTTTGAACTAGCTCAGGGTGAGCAGTTCTTC.